This entry lists 4 T cell receptor beta chains sequenced from one sample in a study of control samples from healthy donors and cancer patients. TCRdb keeps only in-frame clones here, not all; method: immunoSEQ multiplex PCR. This table has 60,000 to 100,000 clones, about 91% appearing once. Material: blood. The receptors here all came from a man aged 45-60 years in good health.

The chain links TRBV6-6 to TRBJ1-5; D is uncertain. CDR3 length: 14 residues. Germline lookup yields CDR1 MNHNY and CDR2 SVGAGI (reference sequence). Trimming stripped 2 bases from V and 5 bases from J, with 10 bases between. CDR3 nucleotide sequence: TGTGCCAGCAGTTACCCTGAAGAAGATCAGCCCCAGCATTTT. It codes for CASSYPEEDQPQHF.

This clone was observed once. The genes are TRBV9 and TRBJ2-5; TRBD1 or TRBD2 may be the D gene (5 bases each). V gave up 3 bases and J gave up 1 base, with 13 bases separating them. The CDR3 covers 15 residues. Germline V lookup: CDR1 SGDLS, CDR2 YYNGEE. CDR3 nucleotides: TGTGCCAGCAGCGGCCCCGGGACGTCCCAAGAGACCCAGTACTTC. Its protein is CASSGPGTSQETQYF.

The V gene is TRBV3-1 (or the pseudogene TRBV3-2), the J gene TRBJ1-6; unclear D gene. The ends were cut back, 1 base at V and 0 bases at J, with 16 bases in the middle. There are 19 residues in the CDR3. Germline V gene lookup returns CDR1 LGHDT and CDR2 YNNKEL (reference sequence). As DNA, the CDR3 is TGTGCCAGCAGCCAAGGATTGATCGGACTGAGCTCCTATAATTCACCCCTCCACTTT. Translating it yields CASSQGLIGLSSYNSPLHF.

The chain carries TRBV7-9 and TRBJ1-5; the D is unclear. Germline V gene lookup returns CDR1 SEHNR and CDR2 FQNEAQ (reference sequence). Trimming left V 8 bases short and J 7 bases short, with 12 bases between. The CDR3 runs to 12 residues. This chain's CDR3 is CASGRQDQPQHF. DNA for the CDR3: TGTGCCAGCGGAAGACAAGACCAGCCCCAGCATTTT.